This passage covers 8 T cell receptor beta chains from one sample sequenced in a study of beta chain features in type 1 diabetes. Every bit of the isolated RNA underwent reverse transcription, so sequencing read expressed TCRB transcripts. The table came from immunoSEQ multiplex PCR; TCRdb's copy has only in-frame clones and leaves some out. Of roughly 500,000 clones listed, approximately 10% were seen once; the top ten hold 0.045% to 0.06%. Source material: naive CD4+ T cells from blood. The receptor source for this set is a woman aged 18-29 years in good health.

The J gene is TRBJ2-1, the V gene TRBV2; D remains unclear. This CDR3 is 12 amino acids long. Germline V gene data show CDR1 as SNHLY and CDR2 as FYNNEI. Trimming took 4 bases from V and 14 from J, leaving 15 bases between them. The CDR3 DNA reads as TGTGCCAGCAGTGTGCTTCGAGAGAGTGAGTTCTTC. Amino acids: CASSVLRESEFF.

The rearrangement joins TRBV10-3 to TRBJ2-3, with TRBD1 matching 7 bases. The ends lost 6 bases at V and 1 base at J; junction bases unmatched: 10. The germline gives CDR1 ENHRY, CDR2 SYGVKD. The CDR3 extends over 16 amino acids. The CDR3 bases are TGTGCCATCAGCCCGAGGACAGGATCCCGCACAGATACGCAGTATTTT. Its translation: CAISPRTGSRTDTQYF.

The chain joins TRBV7-8 to TRBJ1-5; D gene unclear. The CDR3 is 15 residues long. Trimming removed 3 bases at V and 4 bases at J, with 13 bases between. CDR1 and CDR2 from the germline V gene are SGHVS and FQNEAQ. The CDR3 DNA reads as TGTGCCAGCAGCTTGAAGGGCGGATCAAATCAGCCCCAGCATTTT. It translates to CASSLKGGSNQPQHF.

This clone has just a few counts. The rearrangement links TRBV18 to TRBJ1-2; D unclear. The length of the CDR3 is 12 residues. V gave up 0 bases and J gave up 8 bases, with 7 bases separating them. Per germline, CDR1 KGHSH and CDR2 LQKENI. CDR3 sequence: CASSPPGLGYTF. The DNA of the CDR3 is TGTGCCAGCTCACCACCCGGTTTAGGCTACACCTTC.

This clone occurred once. This chain links TRBV6-5 with TRBJ2-1; D call uncertain. The CDR3 sequence is 14 residues long. Germline-derived CDR1 and CDR2 are MNHEY and SVGAGI. Between the trimmed V and J ends, which lost 2 bases and 0 bases, there was a span of 5 bases. CDR3 nucleotides: TGTGCCAGCAGTTACAGGGCCTCCTACAATGAGCAGTTCTTC. The encoded protein is CASSYRASYNEQFF.

This clone was seen only a few times. The V and J genes are TRBV6-1 and TRBJ2-7; D is perhaps TRBD1 or TRBD2 (5 bases each). The germline V gene encodes CDR1 MNHNS and CDR2 SASEGT. There are 15 residues in the CDR3. V was clipped by 6 bases and J by 3 bases, with 18 bases between them. The CDR3 protein is CASRLRSGTDYEQYF. The DNA of the CDR3 is TGTGCCAGCAGATTAAGATCCGGGACGGACTACGAGCAGTACTTC.

This clone was counted only a few times. V gene TRBV18 combines with J gene TRBJ1-1; TRBD1 is a possible D gene (5 bases). V dropped 5 bases and J dropped 7 bases, with 8 bases sitting between them. Germline values: CDR1 KGHSH, CDR2 LQKENI. The length of the CDR3 is 11 residues. CDR3 sequence reads: CASSGAYEAFF. CDR3 in DNA: TGTGCCAGCTCAGGGGCCTATGAAGCTTTCTTT. Together with reference TRBV18 and TRBJ1-1, the CDR3 gives the full variable domain: NAGVMQNPRHLVRRRGQEARLRCSPMKGHSHVYWYRQLPEEGLKFMVYLQKENIIDESGMPKERFSAEFPKEGPSILRIQQVVRGDSAAYFCASSGAYEAFFGQGTRLTVV.

V gene TRBV11-2 combines with J gene TRBJ1-1; TRBD1 might be the D (5 bases). Trimming cost V 2 bases and J 2 bases, with 9 bases left between them. Germline CDR1 and CDR2: SGHAT and FQNNGV. The CDR3 has 14 residues. CDR3 DNA sequence: TGTGCCAGCAGCTTACAGGGCTACAACACTGAAGCTTTCTTT. Protein sequence: CASSLQGYNTEAFF.